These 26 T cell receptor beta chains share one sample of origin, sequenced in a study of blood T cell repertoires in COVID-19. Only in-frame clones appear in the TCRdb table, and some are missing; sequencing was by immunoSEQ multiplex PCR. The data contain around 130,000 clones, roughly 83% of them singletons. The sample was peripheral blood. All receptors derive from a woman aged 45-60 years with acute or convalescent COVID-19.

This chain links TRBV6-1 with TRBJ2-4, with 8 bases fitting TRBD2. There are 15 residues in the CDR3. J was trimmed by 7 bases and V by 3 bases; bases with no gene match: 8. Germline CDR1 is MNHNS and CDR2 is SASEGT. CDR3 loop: CASSDARGGRNIQYF. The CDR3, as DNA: TGTGCCAGCAGTGACGCCAGGGGCGGGAGGAACATTCAGTACTTC.

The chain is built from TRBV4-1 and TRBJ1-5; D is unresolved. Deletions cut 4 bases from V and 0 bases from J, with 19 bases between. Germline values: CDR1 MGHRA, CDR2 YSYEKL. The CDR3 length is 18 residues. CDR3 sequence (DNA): TGCGCCAGCAGCCCCTTCGCGGCTACAAGAAATAGCAATCAGCCCCAGCATTTT. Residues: CASSPFAATRNSNQPQHF.

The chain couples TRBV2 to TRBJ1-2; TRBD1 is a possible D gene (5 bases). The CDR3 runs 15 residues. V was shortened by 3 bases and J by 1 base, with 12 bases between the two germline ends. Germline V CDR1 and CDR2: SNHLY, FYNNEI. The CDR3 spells CASSERTFSNYGYTF. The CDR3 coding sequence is TGTGCCAGCAGTGAGAGGACATTTAGTAACTATGGCTACACCTTC. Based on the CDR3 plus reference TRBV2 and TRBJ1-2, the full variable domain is EPEVTQTPSHQVTQMGQEVILRCVPISNHLYFYWYRQILGQKVEFLVSFYNNEISEKSEIFDDQFSVERPDGSNFTLKIRSTKLEDSAMYFCASSERTFSNYGYTFGSGTRLTVV.

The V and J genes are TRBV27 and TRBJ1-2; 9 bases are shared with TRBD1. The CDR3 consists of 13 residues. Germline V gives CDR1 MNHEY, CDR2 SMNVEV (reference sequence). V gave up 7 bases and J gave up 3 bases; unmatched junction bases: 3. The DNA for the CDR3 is TGTGCCAGCAAACAGGGGGCGGACTATGGCTACACCTTC. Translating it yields CASKQGADYGYTF.

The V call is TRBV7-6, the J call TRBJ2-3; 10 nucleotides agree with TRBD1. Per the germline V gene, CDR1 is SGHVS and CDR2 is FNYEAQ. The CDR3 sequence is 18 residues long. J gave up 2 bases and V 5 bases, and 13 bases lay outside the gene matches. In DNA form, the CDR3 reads TGTGCCAGCAGCACACCCGAACGGACAGGGGGGTTCACAGATACGCAGTATTTT. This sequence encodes CASSTPERTGGFTDTQYF. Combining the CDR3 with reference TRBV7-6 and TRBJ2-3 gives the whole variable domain GAGVSQSPRYKVTKRGQDVALRCDPISGHVSLYWYRQALGQGPEFLTYFNYEAQQDKSGLPNDRFSAERPEGSISTLTIQRTEQRDSAMYRCASSTPERTGGFTDTQYFGPGTRLTVL.

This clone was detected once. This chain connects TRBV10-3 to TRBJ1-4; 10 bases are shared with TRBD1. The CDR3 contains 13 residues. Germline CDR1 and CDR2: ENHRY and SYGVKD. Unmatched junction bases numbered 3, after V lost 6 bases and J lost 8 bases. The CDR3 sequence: CAIRMGQGEKLFF. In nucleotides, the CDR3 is TGTGCCATCAGGATGGGACAGGGGGAAAAACTGTTTTTT.

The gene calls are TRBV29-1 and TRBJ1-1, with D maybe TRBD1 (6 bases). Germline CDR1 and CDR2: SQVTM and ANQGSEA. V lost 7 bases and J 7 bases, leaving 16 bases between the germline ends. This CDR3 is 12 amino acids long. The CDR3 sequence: CSADIQGNEAFF. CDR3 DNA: TGCAGCGCTGATATACAGGGAAATGAAGCTTTCTTT.

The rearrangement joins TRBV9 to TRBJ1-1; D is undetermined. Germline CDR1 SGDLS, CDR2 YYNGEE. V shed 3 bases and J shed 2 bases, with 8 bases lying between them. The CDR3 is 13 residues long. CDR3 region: CASSATQNTEAFF. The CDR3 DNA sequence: TGTGCCAGCAGCGCTACCCAAAACACTGAAGCTTTCTTT. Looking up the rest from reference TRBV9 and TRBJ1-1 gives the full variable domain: DSGVTQTPKHLITATGQRVTLRCSPRSGDLSVYWYQQSLDQGLQFLIQYYNGEERAKGNILERFSAQQFPDLHSELNLSSLELGDSALYFCASSATQNTEAFFGQGTRLTVV.

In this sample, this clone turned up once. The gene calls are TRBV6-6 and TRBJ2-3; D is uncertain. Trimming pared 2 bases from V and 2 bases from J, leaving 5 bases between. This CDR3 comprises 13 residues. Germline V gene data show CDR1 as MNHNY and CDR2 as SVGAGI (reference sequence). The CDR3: CASSYTDTDTQYF. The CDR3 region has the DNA TGTGCCAGCAGTTACACAGACACAGATACGCAGTATTTT.

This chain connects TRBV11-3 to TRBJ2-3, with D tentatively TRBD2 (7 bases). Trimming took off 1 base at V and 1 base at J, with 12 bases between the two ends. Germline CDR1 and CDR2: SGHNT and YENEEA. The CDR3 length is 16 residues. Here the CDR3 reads CASSLAGGHGTDTQYF. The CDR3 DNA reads TGTGCCAGCAGCTTAGCGGGGGGACACGGCACAGATACGCAGTATTTT.

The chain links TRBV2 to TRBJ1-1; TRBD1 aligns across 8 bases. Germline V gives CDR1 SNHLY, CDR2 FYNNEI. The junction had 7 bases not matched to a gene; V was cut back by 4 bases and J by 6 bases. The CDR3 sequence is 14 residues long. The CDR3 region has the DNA TGTGCCAGCAGTGTCCAGGGGGCCGCCGCTGAAGCTTTCTTT. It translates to CASSVQGAAAEAFF.

CDR3 coding DNA: TGTGCCAGTAGTATACCCAGGACAGGGGTCTATGGCTACACCTTC. Amino acids: CASSIPRTGVYGYTF. The chain combines TRBV19 with TRBJ1-2; 9 positions match TRBD1. CDR1 is LNHDA and CDR2 is SQIVND in the germline V gene (reference sequence). Trimming took 2 bases from V and 4 from J; bases not matched to a gene: 5. CDR3 length equals 15 residues.

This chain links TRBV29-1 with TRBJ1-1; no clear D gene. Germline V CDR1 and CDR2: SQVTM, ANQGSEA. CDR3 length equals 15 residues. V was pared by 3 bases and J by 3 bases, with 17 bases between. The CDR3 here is CSVETTGLTDTEAFF. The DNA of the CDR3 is TGCAGCGTTGAGACCACGGGTCTAACTGACACTGAAGCTTTCTTT.

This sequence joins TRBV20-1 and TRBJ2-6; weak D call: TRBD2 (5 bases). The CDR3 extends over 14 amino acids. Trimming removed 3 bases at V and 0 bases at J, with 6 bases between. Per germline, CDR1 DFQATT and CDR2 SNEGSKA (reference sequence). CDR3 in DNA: TGCAGTGCTAGTGACTACTCTGGGGCCAACGTCCTGACTTTC. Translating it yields CSASDYSGANVLTF.

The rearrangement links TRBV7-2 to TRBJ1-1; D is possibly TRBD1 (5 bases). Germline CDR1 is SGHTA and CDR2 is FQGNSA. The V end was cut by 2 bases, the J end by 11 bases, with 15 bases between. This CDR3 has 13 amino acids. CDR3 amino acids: CASSLTGGVKAFF. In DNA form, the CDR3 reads TGTGCCAGCAGCTTAACGGGAGGGGTCAAGGCTTTCTTT.

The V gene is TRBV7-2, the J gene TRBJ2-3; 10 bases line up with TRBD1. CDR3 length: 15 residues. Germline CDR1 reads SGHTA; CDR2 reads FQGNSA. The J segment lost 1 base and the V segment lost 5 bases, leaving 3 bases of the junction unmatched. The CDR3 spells CASSPGTGGTDTQYF. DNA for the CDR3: TGTGCCAGCAGCCCAGGGACAGGGGGCACAGATACGCAGTATTTT.

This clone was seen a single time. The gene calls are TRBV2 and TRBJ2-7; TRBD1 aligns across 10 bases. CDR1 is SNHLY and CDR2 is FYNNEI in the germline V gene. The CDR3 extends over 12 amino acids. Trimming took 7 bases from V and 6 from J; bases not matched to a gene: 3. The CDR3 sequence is CASTRDRGEQYF. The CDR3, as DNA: TGTGCCAGCACCCGGGACAGGGGCGAGCAGTACTTC. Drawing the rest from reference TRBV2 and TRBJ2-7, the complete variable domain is EPEVTQTPSHQVTQMGQEVILRCVPISNHLYFYWYRQILGQKVEFLVSFYNNEISEKSEIFDDQFSVERPDGSNFTLKIRSTKLEDSAMYFCASTRDRGEQYFGPGTRLTVT.

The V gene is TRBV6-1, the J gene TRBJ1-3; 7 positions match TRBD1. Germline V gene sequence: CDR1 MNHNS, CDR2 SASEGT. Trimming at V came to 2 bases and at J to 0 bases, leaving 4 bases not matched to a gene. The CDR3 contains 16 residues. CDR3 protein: CASSELQGFSGNTIYF. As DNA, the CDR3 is TGTGCCAGCAGTGAATTACAGGGGTTCTCTGGAAACACCATATATTTT.

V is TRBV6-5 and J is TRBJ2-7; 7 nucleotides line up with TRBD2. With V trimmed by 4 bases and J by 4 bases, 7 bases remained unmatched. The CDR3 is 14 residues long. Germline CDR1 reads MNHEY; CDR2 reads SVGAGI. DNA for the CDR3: TGTGCCAGCAGTTTCTCTGGGGGAGGGTACGAGCAGTACTTC. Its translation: CASSFSGGGYEQYF.

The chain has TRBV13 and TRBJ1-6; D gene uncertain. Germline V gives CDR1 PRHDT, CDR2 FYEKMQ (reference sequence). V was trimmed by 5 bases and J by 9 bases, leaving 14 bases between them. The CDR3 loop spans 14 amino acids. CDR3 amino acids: CASSLGTPGSPLHF. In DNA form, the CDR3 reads TGTGCCAGCAGCCTCGGCACCCCGGGTTCACCCCTCCACTTT.

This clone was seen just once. CDR3 DNA: TGTGCCAGCAGCTTGACAACAGGGACCAGCTCTGGAAACACCATATATTTT. As protein: CASSLTTGTSSGNTIYF. V is TRBV5-6 and J is TRBJ1-3; a weak D match, TRBD1 (6 bases). In germline, CDR1 is SGHDT, CDR2 YYEEEE. Trimming removed 1 base from V and 0 bases from J, with 14 bases in between. The CDR3 extends over 17 amino acids.

The CDR3 loop is CASTTGARGTEAFF. For the CDR3, the DNA is TGTGCCAGTACCACAGGGGCCCGAGGGACTGAAGCTTTCTTT. The chain carries TRBV19 and TRBJ1-1; 7 bases line up with TRBD1. There are 14 residues in the CDR3. Unmatched junction bases numbered 10, after V lost 7 bases and J lost 5 bases. From germline, CDR1 is LNHDA and CDR2 SQIVND (reference sequence).

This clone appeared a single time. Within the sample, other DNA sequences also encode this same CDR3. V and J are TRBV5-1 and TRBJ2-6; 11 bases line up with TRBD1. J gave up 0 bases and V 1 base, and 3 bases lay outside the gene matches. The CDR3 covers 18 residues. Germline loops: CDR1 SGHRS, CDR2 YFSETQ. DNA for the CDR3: TGCGCCAGCAGCTTGTCCGGGACAGGGGGCTCTGGGGCCAACGTCCTGACTTTC. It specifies CASSLSGTGGSGANVLTF.

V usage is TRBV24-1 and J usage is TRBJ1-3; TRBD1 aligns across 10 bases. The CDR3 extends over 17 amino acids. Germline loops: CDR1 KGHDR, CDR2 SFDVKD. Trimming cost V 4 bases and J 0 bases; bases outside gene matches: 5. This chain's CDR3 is CATSEWDRGDSGNTIYF. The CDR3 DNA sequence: TGTGCCACCAGTGAATGGGACAGGGGCGACTCTGGAAACACCATATATTTT.

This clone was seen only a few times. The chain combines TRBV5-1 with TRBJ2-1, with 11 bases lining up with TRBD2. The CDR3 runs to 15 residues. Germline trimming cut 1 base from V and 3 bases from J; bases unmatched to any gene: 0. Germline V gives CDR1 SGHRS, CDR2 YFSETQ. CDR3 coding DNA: TGCGCCAGCAGCTTGCTAGCGGGGGGCTACAATGAGCAGTTCTTC. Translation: CASSLLAGGYNEQFF.

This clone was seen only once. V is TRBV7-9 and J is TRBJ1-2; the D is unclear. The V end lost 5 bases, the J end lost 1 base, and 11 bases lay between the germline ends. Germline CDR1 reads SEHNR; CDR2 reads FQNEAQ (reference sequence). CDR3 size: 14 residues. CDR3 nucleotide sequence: TGTGCCAGCAGCCCGACGGGAAATAACTATGGCTACACCTTC. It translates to CASSPTGNNYGYTF.